Listed below are T cell receptor beta chains from one sample, sequenced in a study of T cell responses to AZD1222 COVID-19 vaccine. The assay was immunoSEQ multiplex PCR, and TCRdb's table has in-frame clones only and misses some. The sample carries approximately 170,000 clones, roughly 88% recorded once. Sequenced material: peripheral blood, taken 28 days after the second AZD1222 dose. Receptors were obtained from an adult who received the AZD1222 COVID-19 vaccine. Each CDR3 is given with its conserved first and last residue. A D gene is named only where the DNA matches it firmly.

V gene	D gene	J gene	CDR3 protein
TRBV23-1	NA	TRBJ1-1	CASSQLIVQLTAFF
TRBV18	NA	TRBJ1-2	CASSPRKQSGDGYTF
TRBV19	TRBD2	TRBJ2-5	CASSPGVAGGRETQYF
TRBV20-1	TRBD1	TRBJ1-4	CSASGGRKLFF
TRBV19	NA	TRBJ1-1	CASSIDRDTEAFF
TRBV7-6	NA	TRBJ2-7	CASSLNRKYEQYF
TRBV5-4	TRBD2	TRBJ2-5	CASSPGTSGGPQETQYF
TRBV19	NA	TRBJ1-1	CASSIIRAGTEAFF
TRBV5-1	NA	TRBJ1-5	CASSAFVDQPQHF
TRBV19	NA	TRBJ2-7	CASSIDSGGTTYEQYF
TRBV27	NA	TRBJ1-5	CASSLSWVQNQPQHF
TRBV10-3	TRBD1	TRBJ2-6	CAITPGQVRMGANVLTF
TRBV30	NA	TRBJ2-5	CAWATGRTRSVETQYF
TRBV20-1	TRBD1	TRBJ1-6	CSASSGTGYNSPLHF
TRBV27	NA	TRBJ2-1	CASSLSSARSYNEQFF
TRBV4-3	NA	TRBJ2-6	CASSQEGQGNSGANVLTF
TRBV6-5	NA	TRBJ2-5	CASTWGQETQYF
TRBV7-9	NA	TRBJ2-5	CASSGSLGGPQETQYF
TRBV3-1/TRBV3-2	NA	TRBJ1-3	CASSQDIQGRLSGNTIYF
TRBV6-5	TRBD1	TRBJ2-7	CASSYSRDRGYEQYF
TRBV29-1	NA	TRBJ1-1	CSVGTQGYTEAFF
TRBV7-2	NA	TRBJ2-7	CASSLNIGYEQYF
TRBV7-2	NA	TRBJ2-1	CASSSLTRSSYNEQFF
TRBV27	NA	TRBJ1-1	CASSFTRVTEAFF
TRBV5-1	TRBD2	TRBJ2-3	CASSLEPGGSDTQYF
TRBV9	TRBD1	TRBJ1-3	CASSVGWQGELLSGNTIYF
TRBV2	TRBD2	TRBJ2-5	CASSEVVAGLQETQYF
TRBV6-2/TRBV6-3	NA	TRBJ1-1	CASSYSGVEGTEAFF
TRBV6-2/TRBV6-3	TRBD2	TRBJ2-7	CASSFRLAGQNSYEQYF
TRBV3-1/TRBV3-2	NA	TRBJ2-7	CASSLSAGITYEQYF
TRBV3-1/TRBV3-2	TRBD1	TRBJ1-3	CASSQTRTGAGNTIYF
TRBV6-6	TRBD2	TRBJ2-7	CASSPTRLAGRNEQYF
TRBV5-5	NA	TRBJ1-3	CASGLTVSGNTIYF
TRBV24-1	TRBD1	TRBJ2-2	CATSDPPGQGGTGELFF
TRBV9	NA	TRBJ2-3	CASSVTRGADTQYF
TRBV18	TRBD1	TRBJ1-2	CASSPSGQAGTYGYTF
TRBV25-1	NA	TRBJ1-2	CASYPGEPDGYTF
TRBV19	TRBD1	TRBJ1-5	CASKGARGQTNNQPQHF
TRBV20-1	NA	TRBJ2-3	CSPRAGDTQYF
TRBV7-9	TRBD2	TRBJ2-7	CASSLDRTSREQYF
TRBV10-3	NA	TRBJ2-1	CAISEPGGTYNEQFF
TRBV9	NA	TRBJ1-1	CASSVGSPNTEAFF
TRBV11-2	TRBD1	TRBJ1-1	CASSLQKDRADTEAFF
TRBV4-2	NA	TRBJ1-2	CASSQDQTVRYGYTF
TRBV6-5	TRBD1	TRBJ1-2	CASSLNSGTGTGYTF
TRBV5-1	NA	TRBJ1-2	CASSLVPSTTGNYGYTF
TRBV7-3	NA	TRBJ2-1	CASSLIAAGRPSNEQFF
TRBV6-4	NA	TRBJ1-5	CASTLKRINQPQHF
TRBV6-5	NA	TRBJ1-1	CASSSIEVTEAFF
TRBV6-1	NA	TRBJ1-2	CASSEVFGYGYTF
TRBV28	NA	TRBJ1-3	CAVNEARSGNTIYF
TRBV2	TRBD1	TRBJ2-7	CASRKPQGAEQYF
TRBV1	NA	TRBJ1-1	CTSRQGEYNTEAFF